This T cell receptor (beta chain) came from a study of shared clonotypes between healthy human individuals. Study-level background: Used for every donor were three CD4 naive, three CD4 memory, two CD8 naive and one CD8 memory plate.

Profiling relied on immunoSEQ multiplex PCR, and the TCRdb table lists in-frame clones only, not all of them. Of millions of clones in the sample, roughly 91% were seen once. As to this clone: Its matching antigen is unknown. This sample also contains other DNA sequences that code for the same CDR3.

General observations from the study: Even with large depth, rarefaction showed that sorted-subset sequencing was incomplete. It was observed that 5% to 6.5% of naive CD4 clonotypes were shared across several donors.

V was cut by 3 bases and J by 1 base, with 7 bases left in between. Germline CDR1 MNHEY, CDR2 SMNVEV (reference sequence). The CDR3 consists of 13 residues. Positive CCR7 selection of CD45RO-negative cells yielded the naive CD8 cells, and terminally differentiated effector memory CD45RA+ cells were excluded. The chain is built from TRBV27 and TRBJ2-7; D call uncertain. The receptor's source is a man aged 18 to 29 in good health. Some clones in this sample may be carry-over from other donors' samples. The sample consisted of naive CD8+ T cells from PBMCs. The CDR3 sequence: CASSFSQSYEQYF. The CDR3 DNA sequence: TGTGCCAGCAGTTTTAGCCAATCCTACGAGCAGTACTTC.